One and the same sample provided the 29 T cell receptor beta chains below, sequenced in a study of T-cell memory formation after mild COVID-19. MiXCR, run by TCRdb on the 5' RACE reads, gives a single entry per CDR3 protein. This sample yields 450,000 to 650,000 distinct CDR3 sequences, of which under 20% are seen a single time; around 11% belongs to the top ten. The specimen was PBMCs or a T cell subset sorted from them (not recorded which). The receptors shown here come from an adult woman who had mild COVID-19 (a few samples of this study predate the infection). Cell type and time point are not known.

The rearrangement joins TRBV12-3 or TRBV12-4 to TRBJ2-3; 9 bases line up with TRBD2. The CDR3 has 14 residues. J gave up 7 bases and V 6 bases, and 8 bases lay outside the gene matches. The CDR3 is CASSYSGGSNTQYF. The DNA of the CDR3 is TGTGCCAGCAGCTACAGCGGGGGGTCAAATACGCAGTATTTT.

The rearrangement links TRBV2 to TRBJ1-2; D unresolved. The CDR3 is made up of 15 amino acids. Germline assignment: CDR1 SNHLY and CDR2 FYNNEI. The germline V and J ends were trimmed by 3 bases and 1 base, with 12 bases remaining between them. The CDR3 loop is CASSDFGEGNYGYTF. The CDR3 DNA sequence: TGTGCCAGCAGTGACTTTGGGGAGGGTAACTATGGCTACACCTTC.

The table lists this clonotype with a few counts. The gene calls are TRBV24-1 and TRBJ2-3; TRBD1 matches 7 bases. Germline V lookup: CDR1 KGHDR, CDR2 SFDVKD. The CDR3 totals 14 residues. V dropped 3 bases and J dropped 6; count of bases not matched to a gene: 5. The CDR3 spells CATSDRAQGDTQYF. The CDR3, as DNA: TGTGCCACCAGTGATCGGGCACAGGGGGATACGCAGTATTTT.

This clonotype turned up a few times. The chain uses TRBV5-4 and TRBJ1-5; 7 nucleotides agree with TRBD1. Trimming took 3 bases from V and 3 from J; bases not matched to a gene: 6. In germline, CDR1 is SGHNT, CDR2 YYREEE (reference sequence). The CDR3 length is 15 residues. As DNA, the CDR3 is TGTGCCAGCAGCTCCGGGACAGAGACCAATCAGCCCCAGCATTTT. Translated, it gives CASSSGTETNQPQHF.

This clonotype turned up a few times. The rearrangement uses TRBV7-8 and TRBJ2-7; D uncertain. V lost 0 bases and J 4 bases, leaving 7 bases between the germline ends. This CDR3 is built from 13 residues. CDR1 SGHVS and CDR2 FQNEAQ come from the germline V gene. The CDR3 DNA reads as TGTGCCAGCAGCTTAGCCCAGGTTTACGAGCAGTACTTC. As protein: CASSLAQVYEQYF.

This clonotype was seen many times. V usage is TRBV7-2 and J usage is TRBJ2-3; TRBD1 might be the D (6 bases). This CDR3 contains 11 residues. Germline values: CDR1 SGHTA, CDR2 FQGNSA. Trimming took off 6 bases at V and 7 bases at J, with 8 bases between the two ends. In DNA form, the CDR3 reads TGTGCCAGCAGGACAGGTTATACGCAGTATTTT. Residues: CASRTGYTQYF.

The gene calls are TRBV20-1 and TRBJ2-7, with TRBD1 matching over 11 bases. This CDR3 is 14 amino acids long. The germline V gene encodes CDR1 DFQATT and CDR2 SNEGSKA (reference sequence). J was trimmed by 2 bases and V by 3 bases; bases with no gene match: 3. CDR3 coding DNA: TGCAGTGCTAGTGGGACAGGGGGGGCCTACGAGCAGTACTTC. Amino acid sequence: CSASGTGGAYEQYF.

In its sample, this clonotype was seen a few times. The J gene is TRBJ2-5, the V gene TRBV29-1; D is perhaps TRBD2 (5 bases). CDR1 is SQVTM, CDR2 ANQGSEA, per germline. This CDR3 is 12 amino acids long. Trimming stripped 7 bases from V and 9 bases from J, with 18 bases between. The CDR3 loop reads CSARPRPGAQYF. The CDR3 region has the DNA TGCAGCGCCCGACCGCGGCCCGGGGCCCAGTACTTC.

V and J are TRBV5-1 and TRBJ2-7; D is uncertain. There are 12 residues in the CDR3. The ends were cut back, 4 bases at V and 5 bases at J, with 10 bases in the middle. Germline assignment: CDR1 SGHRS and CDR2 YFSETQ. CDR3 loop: CASSDLGHEQYF. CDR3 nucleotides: TGCGCCAGCAGCGACCTCGGACACGAGCAGTACTTC. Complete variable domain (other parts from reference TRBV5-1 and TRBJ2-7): KAGVTQTPRYLIKTRGQQVTLSCSPISGHRSVSWYQQTPGQGLQFLFEYFSETQRNKGNFPGRFSGRQFSNSRSEMNVSTLELGDSALYLCASSDLGHEQYFGPGTRLTVT.

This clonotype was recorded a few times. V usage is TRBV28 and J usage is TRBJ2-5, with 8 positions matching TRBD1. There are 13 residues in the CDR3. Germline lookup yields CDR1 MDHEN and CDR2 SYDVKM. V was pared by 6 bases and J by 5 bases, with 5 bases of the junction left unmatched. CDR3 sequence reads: CASSTDREETQYF. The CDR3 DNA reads TGTGCCAGCAGCACGGACAGGGAGGAGACCCAGTACTTC. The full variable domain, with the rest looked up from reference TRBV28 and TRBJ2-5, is DVKVTQSSRYLVKRTGEKVFLECVQDMDHENMFWYRQDPGLGLRLIYFSYDVKMKEKGDIPEGYSVSREKKERFSLILESASTNQTSMYLCASSTDREETQYFGPGTRLLVL.

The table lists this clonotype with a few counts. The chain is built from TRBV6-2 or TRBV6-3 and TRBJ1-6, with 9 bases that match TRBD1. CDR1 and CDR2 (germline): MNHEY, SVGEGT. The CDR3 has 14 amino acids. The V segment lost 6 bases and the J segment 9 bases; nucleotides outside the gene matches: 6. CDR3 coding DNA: TGTGCCAGCAGCGGGACAGGGTCCCGTTCACCCCTCCACTTT. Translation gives CASSGTGSRSPLHF.

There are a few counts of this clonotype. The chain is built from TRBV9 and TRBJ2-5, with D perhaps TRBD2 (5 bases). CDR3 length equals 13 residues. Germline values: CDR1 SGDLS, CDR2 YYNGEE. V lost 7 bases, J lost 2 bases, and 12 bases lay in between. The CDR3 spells CASASSAQETQYF. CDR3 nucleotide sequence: TGTGCCAGCGCTAGCTCCGCTCAAGAGACCCAGTACTTC.

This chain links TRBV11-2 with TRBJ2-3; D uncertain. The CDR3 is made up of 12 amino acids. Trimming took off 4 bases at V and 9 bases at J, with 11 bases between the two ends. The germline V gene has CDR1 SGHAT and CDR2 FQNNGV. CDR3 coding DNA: TGTGCCAGCAGCTCTAACGCCATCACGCAGTATTTT. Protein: CASSSNAITQYF.

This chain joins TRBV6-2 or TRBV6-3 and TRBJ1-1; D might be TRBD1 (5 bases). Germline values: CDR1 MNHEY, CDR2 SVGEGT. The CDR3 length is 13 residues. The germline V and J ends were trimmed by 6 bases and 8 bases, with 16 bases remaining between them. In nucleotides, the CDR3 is TGTGCCAGCAGCCCGGGGATCGGGGCGGAAGCTTTCTTT. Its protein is CASSPGIGAEAFF.

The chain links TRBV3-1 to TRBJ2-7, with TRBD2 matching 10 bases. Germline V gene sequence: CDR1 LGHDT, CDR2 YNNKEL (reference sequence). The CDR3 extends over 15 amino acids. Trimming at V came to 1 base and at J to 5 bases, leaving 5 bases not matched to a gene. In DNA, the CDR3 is TGTGCCAGCAGCCAAGGGCTAGCGGGGGCAAACGAGCAGTACTTC. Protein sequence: CASSQGLAGANEQYF.

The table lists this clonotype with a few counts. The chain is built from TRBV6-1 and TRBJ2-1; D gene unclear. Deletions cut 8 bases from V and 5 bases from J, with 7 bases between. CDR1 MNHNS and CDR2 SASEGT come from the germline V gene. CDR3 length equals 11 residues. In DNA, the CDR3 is TGTGCCAGCCAGCTACACAATGAGCAGTTCTTC. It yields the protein CASQLHNEQFF.

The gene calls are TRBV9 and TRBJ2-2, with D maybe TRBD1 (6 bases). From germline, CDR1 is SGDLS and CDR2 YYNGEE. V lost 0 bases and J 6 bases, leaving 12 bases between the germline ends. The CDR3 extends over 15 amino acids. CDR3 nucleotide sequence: TGTGCCAGCAGCGTAGAAACAGGGTTCGCCGGGGAGCTGTTTTTT. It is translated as CASSVETGFAGELFF.

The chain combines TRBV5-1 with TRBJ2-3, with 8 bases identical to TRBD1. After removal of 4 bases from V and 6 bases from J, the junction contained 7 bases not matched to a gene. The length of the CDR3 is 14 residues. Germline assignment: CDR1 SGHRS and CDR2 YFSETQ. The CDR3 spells CASSQDRGDDTQYF. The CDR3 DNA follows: TGCGCCAGCAGCCAAGACAGGGGAGATGATACGCAGTATTTT.

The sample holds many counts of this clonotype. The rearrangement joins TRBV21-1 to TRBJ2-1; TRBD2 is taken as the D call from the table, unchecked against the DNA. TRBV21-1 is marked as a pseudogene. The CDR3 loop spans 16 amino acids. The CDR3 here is CASSKDLAGGLREQFF. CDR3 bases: TGTGCCAGCAGCAAAGATCTAGCGGGGGGGCTACGGGAGCAGTTCTTC.

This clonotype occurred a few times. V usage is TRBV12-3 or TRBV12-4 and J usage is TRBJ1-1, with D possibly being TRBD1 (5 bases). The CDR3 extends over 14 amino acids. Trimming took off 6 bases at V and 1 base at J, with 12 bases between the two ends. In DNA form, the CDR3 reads TGTGCCAGCAGGCGGGGACCGGGGAACACTGAAGCTTTCTTT. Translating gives CASRRGPGNTEAFF.

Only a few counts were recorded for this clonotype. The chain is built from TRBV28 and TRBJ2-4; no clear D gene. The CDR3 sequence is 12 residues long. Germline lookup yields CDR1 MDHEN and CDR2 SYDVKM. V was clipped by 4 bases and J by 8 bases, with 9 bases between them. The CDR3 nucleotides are TGTGCCAGCAGTTCCCTTCAGGACATTCAGTACTTC. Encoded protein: CASSSLQDIQYF.

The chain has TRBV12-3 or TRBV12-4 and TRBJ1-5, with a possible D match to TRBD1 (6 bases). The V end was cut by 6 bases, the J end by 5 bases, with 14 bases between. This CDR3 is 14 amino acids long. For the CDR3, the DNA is TGTGCCAGCAGCCGAATCGGGGGGCATCAGCCCCAGCATTTT. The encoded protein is CASSRIGGHQPQHF.

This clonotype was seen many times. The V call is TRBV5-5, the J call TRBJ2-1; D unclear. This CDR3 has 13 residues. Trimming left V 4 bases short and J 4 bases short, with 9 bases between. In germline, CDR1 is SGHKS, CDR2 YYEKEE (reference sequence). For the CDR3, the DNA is TGTGCCAGCAGCCCTGGGGTTTACAATGAGCAGTTCTTC. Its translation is CASSPGVYNEQFF.

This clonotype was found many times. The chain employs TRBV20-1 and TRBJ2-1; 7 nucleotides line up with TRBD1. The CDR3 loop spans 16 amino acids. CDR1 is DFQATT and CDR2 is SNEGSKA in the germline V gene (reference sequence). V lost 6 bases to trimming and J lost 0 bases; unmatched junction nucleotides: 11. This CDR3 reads CSAHVDRTYSYNEQFF. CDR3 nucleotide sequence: TGCAGTGCCCACGTGGACAGGACCTACTCCTACAATGAGCAGTTCTTC.

Here the CDR3 DNA reads TGTGCCAGCAGTTTGGGCCAGGGGGGACTGTACCAAGAGACCCAGTACTTC. It codes for CASSLGQGGLYQETQYF. The rearrangement uses TRBV12-3 or TRBV12-4 and TRBJ2-5; a weak D match, TRBD1 (7 bases). CDR3 size: 17 residues. V was pared by 3 bases and J by 0 bases, with 17 bases between.

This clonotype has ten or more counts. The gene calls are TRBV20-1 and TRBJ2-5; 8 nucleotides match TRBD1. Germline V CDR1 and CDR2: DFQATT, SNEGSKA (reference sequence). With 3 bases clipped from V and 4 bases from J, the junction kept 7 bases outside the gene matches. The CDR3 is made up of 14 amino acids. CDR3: CSARTGEVRETQYF. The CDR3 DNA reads TGCAGTGCTAGGACAGGGGAGGTGCGAGAGACCCAGTACTTC.

The CDR3 region is CASSPDAGTNTEAFF. The CDR3 DNA is TGTGCCAGCAGCCCCGACGCAGGGACGAACACTGAAGCTTTCTTT. V and J are TRBV5-6 and TRBJ1-1; a possible D gene is TRBD1 (5 bases). Germline V CDR1 and CDR2: SGHDT, YYEEEE. There are 15 residues in the CDR3. Trimming took 4 bases from V and 1 from J, leaving 14 bases between them.

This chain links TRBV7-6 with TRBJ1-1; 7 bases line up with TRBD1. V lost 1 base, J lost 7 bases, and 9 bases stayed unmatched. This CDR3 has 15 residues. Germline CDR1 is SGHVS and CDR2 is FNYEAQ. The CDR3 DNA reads TGTGCCAGCAGCTTAGGCGCAGGGGGGGCTGGTGAAGCTTTCTTT. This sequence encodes CASSLGAGGAGEAFF.

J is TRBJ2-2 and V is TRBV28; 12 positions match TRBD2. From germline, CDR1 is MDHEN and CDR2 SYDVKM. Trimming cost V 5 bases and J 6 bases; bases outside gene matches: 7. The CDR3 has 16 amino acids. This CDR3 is CASSPGTSGYSGELFF. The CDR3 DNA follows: TGTGCCAGCAGTCCGGGGACTAGCGGGTACTCCGGGGAGCTGTTTTTT.